Sequencing of this TCR beta chain was carried out in a study of T cells after yellow fever vaccination (dated by TCRdb to between 2018 and 2021). Notes on the research overall: The SMART-Seq v4 Ultra Low Input RNA kit was used to prepare libraries from fractions with low cell numbers. Bulk TCR alpha and beta repertoires were sequenced longitudinally to track T-cell clones before and after primary and booster YFV17D yellow fever vaccination. Two healthy male donors made up the cohort, one aged 18 to 30 years and the other aged 30 to 39 years. Blood was drawn at multiple timepoints before and after primary and secondary immunization, with bulk PBMC replicates and cell subsets isolated.

The CDR3 runs 16 residues from the cysteine to the phenylalanine. Only CDR3 DNA remains: 48 bases, in frame from the first base. CDR1 KGHDR and CDR2 SFDVKD are derived from the germline V gene. The germline V and J ends show losses of 4 bases and 4 bases respectively, and no gene match explains 9 bases of the junction. This clonotype was counted a few times. This receptor's antigen is unknown. No base quality values were provided; no much bigger clone lies one nucleotide off. Study-wide findings and limitations: Most clones expanded after primary vaccination (96% of CD4 and roughly 91% of CD8) were re-detected after the booster, suggesting that broad memory maintenance occurred. The secondary T-cell response was found to be weaker but faster than the primary response, with a peak reached on day 5 rather than on day 15. Only a couple of donors were included in the study, so the extent to which the findings can be generalized is limited. Computational filtering was needed because FACS-sorted repertoires could contain abundant contaminating clonotypes from the bulk population. A small share of clonotypes occurred in both CD4 and CD8 compartments, likely arising from convergent recombination.

Sequencing was performed on an Illumina NovaSeq 6000. TCR cDNA was synthesized by 5'RACE template switching, through which a universal primer site and unique molecular identifiers were introduced. Priming for cDNA synthesis came from both the TCR alpha and TCR beta constant segments. Two PCR steps were used to amplify libraries, with sample barcodes and sequencing adapters being added in the second step. Libraries were sequenced on Illumina HiSeq 2500 (2x100 bp) or NovaSeq (2x150 bp). The authors processed their data as follows. Demultiplexing of reads and collapsing into UMI consensus sequences were performed with MIGEC, and V(D)J alignment was carried out with MiXCR. Vaccine-responding clonotypes were identified with edgeR using replicate PBMC samples, with FDR below 0.01 and a log2 fold change above 5 up to day 15 being required. CD4 or CD8 identity was assigned to each bulk clonotype according to whether the clonotype was present at higher abundance in the sequenced CD4 repertoire or the sequenced CD8 repertoire. TCRdb's own reprocessing of the public reads used fastp at Q25 and MiXCR and kept productive beta chains. Entries are consolidated by CDR3 protein sequence, retaining the most common genes and DNA. Clone size and V and J calls follow TCRdb, not the original study. A total of about 260,000 distinct CDR3 sequences appear in this sample, approximately 5.2% of them only once. The top ten clones comprise roughly 3.3% of the sample.

The treatment or condition label, read with the paper, signifies: live attenuated yellow fever vaccine strain. PBMCs were isolated from peripheral blood using a standard Ficoll-Paque protocol. Dynabeads CD4 and CD8 positive selection kits were used to isolate the CD4 and CD8 T-cell fractions. TriZol was used to extract RNA from bulk PBMCs, CD4 and CD8 fractions, and dextramer-positive and dextramer-negative fractions. This sequence originates from a man aged 18 to 30 who received the YFV17D yellow fever vaccine. Sequencing was performed on CD4+ T cells sorted from PBMCs, taken on the day of the yellow fever booster vaccination. The rearranged segments are TRBV24-1 and TRBJ1-5, and TRBD1 aligns with 7 junction nucleotides. Here the CDR3 is given as CATSDDTGAGNQPQHF. The DNA is as follows: TGTGCCACCAGTGACGATACAGGGGCGGGTAATCAGCCCCAGCATTTT.